This TCR beta chain was sequenced in a study of T cell repertoires in cytomegalovirus infection. Study information: Shared public TCR beta signatures pointed to both CMV infection and a matching HLA type. Study outcomes and limitations: Dominating the ex vivo response were TCR beta clonotypes that were CMV-specific and HLA-C-restricted.

TCRdb used MiXCR to reprocess the reads, holding one entry per CDR3 protein. The sample lists more than 75,000 distinct CDR3 sequences; 3% to 4.5% were seen once. Many counts were recorded for this clonotype. No antigen is known for it. The CDR3 consists of 16 residues. Losses at the gene ends were 5 bases for V and 2 bases for J; bases not matched to a gene: 10. Germline V CDR1 and CDR2: LNHDA, SQIVND (reference sequence). The chain combines TRBV19 with TRBJ1-1, with TRBD1 identical over 8 bases. The specimen was PBMCs. The receptor was isolated from a human donor in good health (CMV status not recorded). Some clones in this sample may be carry-over from other donors' samples. The CDR3 sequence is CASSPGFGTGNTEAFF. CDR3 sequence (DNA): TGTGCCAGTAGTCCAGGATTTGGGACAGGTAACACTGAAGCTTTCTTT.